These T cell receptor beta chains were read from a single sample in a study of human T cells and chemical hapten exposure. One entry per CDR3 protein, called by TCRdb with MiXCR from the RACE reads. The table lists roughly 260,000 distinct CDR3 sequences, around 9.3% of them singletons. The sequenced sample was whole blood, obtained in connection with sensitization to the hapten diphenylcyclopropenone (DPC). All receptors come from a woman between 40 and 55 years old with alopecia areata. Some clones in this sample may be carry-over from other donors' samples. The CDR3 runs from the conserved cysteine through the conserved F or W. Fields, in order: D gene, V gene, clone size, J gene, CDR3 protein. The D gene is left open where the match is weak. Rows give clone size only sometimes, using once, few, many, or a class for an expanded clone.

d_call: -
v_call: TRBV24-1
clone_size: -
j_call: TRBJ2-2
cdr3_aa: CATSDNVGRTGELFF

d_call: -
v_call: TRBV5-5
clone_size: -
j_call: TRBJ1-1
cdr3_aa: CASSFGVDTEAFF

d_call: TRBD2
v_call: TRBV4-3
clone_size: few
j_call: TRBJ2-6
cdr3_aa: CASSRETREGYGANVLTF

d_call: TRBD1
v_call: TRBV12-3/TRBV12-4
clone_size: -
j_call: TRBJ1-5
cdr3_aa: CASSLEGTGGNQPQHF

d_call: -
v_call: TRBV7-2
clone_size: -
j_call: TRBJ2-7
cdr3_aa: CASSFRRGGYEQYF

d_call: TRBD1
v_call: TRBV10-3
clone_size: many
j_call: TRBJ2-7
cdr3_aa: CAISARIPGQGDWEQYF

d_call: -
v_call: TRBV4-1
clone_size: few
j_call: TRBJ2-3
cdr3_aa: CASSQVLGRDQADTQYF

d_call: -
v_call: TRBV12-3/TRBV12-4
clone_size: -
j_call: TRBJ2-7
cdr3_aa: CASSPGRSPYFEQYF

d_call: -
v_call: TRBV24-1
clone_size: few
j_call: TRBJ2-7
cdr3_aa: CATSDPGHPEQYF

d_call: TRBD1
v_call: TRBV4-3
clone_size: few
j_call: TRBJ1-1
cdr3_aa: CASSQGRQGKAEAFF

d_call: -
v_call: TRBV6-2/TRBV6-3
clone_size: many
j_call: TRBJ2-3
cdr3_aa: CASRLASSTDTQYF

d_call: -
v_call: TRBV12-3/TRBV12-4
clone_size: few
j_call: TRBJ1-3
cdr3_aa: CASSLAGGLGNTIYF

d_call: -
v_call: TRBV20-1
clone_size: -
j_call: TRBJ2-7
cdr3_aa: CSARAGVAGYEQYF

d_call: TRBD1
v_call: TRBV19
clone_size: -
j_call: TRBJ2-6
cdr3_aa: CASSVRDRTSGANVLTF

d_call: -
v_call: TRBV7-8
clone_size: -
j_call: TRBJ2-1
cdr3_aa: CATAGVGEQFF

d_call: -
v_call: TRBV6-1
clone_size: many
j_call: TRBJ2-2
cdr3_aa: CASKTMGGTGELFF

d_call: -
v_call: TRBV29-1
clone_size: few
j_call: TRBJ2-5
cdr3_aa: CSVEVTVTQYF

d_call: -
v_call: TRBV7-9
clone_size: few
j_call: TRBJ2-2
cdr3_aa: CASQGTEMTGELFF

d_call: -
v_call: TRBV29-1
clone_size: few
j_call: TRBJ2-7
cdr3_aa: CSVEDQRHFYEQYF

d_call: -
v_call: TRBV6-6
clone_size: few
j_call: TRBJ2-4
cdr3_aa: CASRVQGAKNIQYF

d_call: TRBD1
v_call: TRBV20-1
clone_size: -
j_call: TRBJ1-2
cdr3_aa: CSAGTVYYGYTF

d_call: -
v_call: TRBV24-1
clone_size: few
j_call: TRBJ2-3
cdr3_aa: CATSDSQGGGRGDTQYF

d_call: TRBD1
v_call: TRBV2
clone_size: -
j_call: TRBJ1-2
cdr3_aa: CASSGSTGEDYGYTF

d_call: -
v_call: TRBV7-8
clone_size: few
j_call: TRBJ1-2
cdr3_aa: CASSLSRAPGGSYGYTF

d_call: -
v_call: TRBV6-5
clone_size: few
j_call: TRBJ1-3
cdr3_aa: CASSYSRGVGNTIYF

d_call: TRBD2
v_call: TRBV2
clone_size: -
j_call: TRBJ2-1
cdr3_aa: CATSRITSGSLNDEQFF

d_call: -
v_call: TRBV7-2
clone_size: few
j_call: TRBJ1-4
cdr3_aa: CASTGQPSNEKLFF

d_call: TRBD2
v_call: TRBV5-1
clone_size: -
j_call: TRBJ2-3
cdr3_aa: CASSFASGSSADTQYF

d_call: -
v_call: TRBV2
clone_size: few
j_call: TRBJ1-2
cdr3_aa: CASGAEGGGYTF

d_call: -
v_call: TRBV28
clone_size: -
j_call: TRBJ1-1
cdr3_aa: CASSPIMNTEAFF

d_call: -
v_call: TRBV12-3/TRBV12-4
clone_size: once
j_call: TRBJ1-5
cdr3_aa: CASSFRAEGNQPHHF

d_call: -
v_call: TRBV6-6
clone_size: few
j_call: TRBJ1-5
cdr3_aa: CASISDLIEPQHF

d_call: TRBD1
v_call: TRBV12-5
clone_size: few
j_call: TRBJ2-1
cdr3_aa: CASGSSGGRNEQFF

d_call: TRBD1
v_call: TRBV29-1
clone_size: few
j_call: TRBJ2-3
cdr3_aa: CSVAKAGQETDTQYF

d_call: -
v_call: TRBV18
clone_size: -
j_call: TRBJ2-3
cdr3_aa: CASSPTSNLRNTQYF

d_call: -
v_call: TRBV7-2
clone_size: -
j_call: TRBJ2-1
cdr3_aa: CASSPLAQYNEQFF

d_call: -
v_call: TRBV4-1
clone_size: few
j_call: TRBJ2-7
cdr3_aa: CASSRWVGGAEQYF

d_call: TRBD1
v_call: TRBV2
clone_size: -
j_call: TRBJ1-5
cdr3_aa: CASKGTGRVSQPQHF

d_call: -
v_call: TRBV29-1
clone_size: few
j_call: TRBJ2-7
cdr3_aa: CSVWDGGEMYF

d_call: TRBD2
v_call: TRBV6-5
clone_size: -
j_call: TRBJ2-7
cdr3_aa: CASSFQAGTNYEQYF

d_call: -
v_call: TRBV6-2/TRBV6-3
clone_size: many
j_call: TRBJ1-5
cdr3_aa: CASSPREAYSNQPQHF

d_call: -
v_call: TRBV9
clone_size: -
j_call: TRBJ2-1
cdr3_aa: CASSPGGNPSSEQFF

d_call: -
v_call: TRBV12-3/TRBV12-4
clone_size: -
j_call: TRBJ2-7
cdr3_aa: CASSLYSSTYEQYF

d_call: -
v_call: TRBV20-1
clone_size: -
j_call: TRBJ1-1
cdr3_aa: CSARDFREAFF

d_call: -
v_call: TRBV12-3/TRBV12-4
clone_size: few
j_call: TRBJ1-2
cdr3_aa: CASSFVSDGYTF

d_call: TRBD2
v_call: TRBV24-1
clone_size: few
j_call: TRBJ2-3
cdr3_aa: CATSDRRTSGTISTDTQYF

d_call: TRBD1
v_call: TRBV10-3
clone_size: many
j_call: TRBJ1-6
cdr3_aa: CAIRGQLNSPLHF

d_call: -
v_call: TRBV7-9
clone_size: -
j_call: TRBJ2-5
cdr3_aa: CASSPTGTGETQYF

d_call: -
v_call: TRBV6-2/TRBV6-3
clone_size: -
j_call: TRBJ2-7
cdr3_aa: CASSTMGPLTEQYF

d_call: TRBD2
v_call: TRBV24-1
clone_size: many
j_call: TRBJ2-3
cdr3_aa: CATSDRREGPTDTQYF

d_call: -
v_call: TRBV5-5
clone_size: many
j_call: TRBJ2-7
cdr3_aa: CASTLPQGPYEQYF

d_call: -
v_call: TRBV24-1
clone_size: few
j_call: TRBJ2-5
cdr3_aa: CATEDTQETQYF

d_call: TRBD2
v_call: TRBV5-1
clone_size: few
j_call: TRBJ2-2
cdr3_aa: CASSPMTSGRTGELFF

d_call: -
v_call: TRBV9
clone_size: few
j_call: TRBJ2-2
cdr3_aa: CASSVAPGTSTGELFF

d_call: TRBD2
v_call: TRBV4-2
clone_size: many
j_call: TRBJ2-1
cdr3_aa: CASSTRDAGGLDEQFF